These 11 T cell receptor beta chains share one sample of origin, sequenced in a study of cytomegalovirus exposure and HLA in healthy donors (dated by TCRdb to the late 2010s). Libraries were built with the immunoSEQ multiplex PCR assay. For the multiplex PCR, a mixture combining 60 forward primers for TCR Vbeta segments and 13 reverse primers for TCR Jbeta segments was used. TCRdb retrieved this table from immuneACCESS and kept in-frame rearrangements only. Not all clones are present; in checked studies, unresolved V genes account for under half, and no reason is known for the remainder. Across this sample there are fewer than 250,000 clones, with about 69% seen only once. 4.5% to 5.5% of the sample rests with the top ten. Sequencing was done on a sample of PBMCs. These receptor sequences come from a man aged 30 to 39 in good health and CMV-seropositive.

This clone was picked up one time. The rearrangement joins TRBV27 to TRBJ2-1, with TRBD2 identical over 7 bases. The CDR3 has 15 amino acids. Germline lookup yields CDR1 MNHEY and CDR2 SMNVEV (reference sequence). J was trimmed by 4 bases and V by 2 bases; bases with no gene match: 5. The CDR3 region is CASSLAGVSYNEQFF. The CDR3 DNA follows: TGTGCCAGCAGTTTAGCGGGAGTAAGTTACAATGAGCAGTTCTTC.

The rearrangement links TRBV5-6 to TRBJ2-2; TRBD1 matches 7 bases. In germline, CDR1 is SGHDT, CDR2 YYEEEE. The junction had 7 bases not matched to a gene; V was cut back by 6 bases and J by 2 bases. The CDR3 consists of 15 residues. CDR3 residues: CASTPRDRNTGELFF. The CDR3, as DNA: TGTGCCAGCACCCCCAGGGACAGAAACACCGGGGAGCTGTTTTTT.

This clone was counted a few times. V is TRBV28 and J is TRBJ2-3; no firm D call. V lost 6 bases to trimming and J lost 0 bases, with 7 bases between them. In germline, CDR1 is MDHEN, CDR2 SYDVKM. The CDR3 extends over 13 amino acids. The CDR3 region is CASSLYSTDTQYF. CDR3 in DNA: TGTGCCAGCAGCCTATATAGCACAGATACGCAGTATTTT. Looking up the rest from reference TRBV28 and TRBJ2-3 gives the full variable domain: DVKVTQSSRYLVKRTGEKVFLECVQDMDHENMFWYRQDPGLGLRLIYFSYDVKMKEKGDIPEGYSVSREKKERFSLILESASTNQTSMYLCASSLYSTDTQYFGPGTRLTVL.

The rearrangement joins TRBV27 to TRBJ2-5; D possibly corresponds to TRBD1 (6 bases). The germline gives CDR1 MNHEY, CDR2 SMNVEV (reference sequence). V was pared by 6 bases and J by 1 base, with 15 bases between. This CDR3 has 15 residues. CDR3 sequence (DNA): TGTGCCAGCAGCACTACCACAGGGATCCAAGAGACCCAGTACTTC. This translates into CASSTTTGIQETQYF.

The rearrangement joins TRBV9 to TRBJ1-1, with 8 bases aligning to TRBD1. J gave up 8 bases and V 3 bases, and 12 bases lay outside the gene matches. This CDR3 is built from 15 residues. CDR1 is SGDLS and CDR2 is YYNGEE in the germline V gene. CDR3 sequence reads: CASSARQGFSPEAFF. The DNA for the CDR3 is TGTGCCAGCAGCGCCCGACAGGGGTTCTCCCCCGAAGCTTTCTTT.

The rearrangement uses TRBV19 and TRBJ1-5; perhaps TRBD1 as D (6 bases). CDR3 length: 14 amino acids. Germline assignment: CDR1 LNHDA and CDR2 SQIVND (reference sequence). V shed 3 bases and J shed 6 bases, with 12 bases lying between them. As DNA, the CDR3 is TGTGCCAGTAGTATGGTACAGGGAATTCAGCCCCAGCATTTT. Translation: CASSMVQGIQPQHF.

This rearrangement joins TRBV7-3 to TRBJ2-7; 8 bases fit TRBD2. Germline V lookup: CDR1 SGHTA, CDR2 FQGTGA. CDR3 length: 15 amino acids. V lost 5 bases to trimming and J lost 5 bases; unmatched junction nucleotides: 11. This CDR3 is CASSPGGAGAHEQYF. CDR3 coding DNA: TGTGCCAGCAGCCCCGGGGGGGCGGGAGCTCACGAGCAGTACTTC.

The CDR3 DNA is TGTGCCATCAGGATAGGGGGAGACCCGGGCTACACCTTC. Amino acid sequence: CAIRIGGDPGYTF. The chain recombines TRBV10-3 with TRBJ1-2; tentatively, D is TRBD1 (6 bases). Germline CDR1 and CDR2: ENHRY and SYGVKD. V was cut by 6 bases and J by 8 bases, with 16 bases left in between. CDR3 length: 13 amino acids.

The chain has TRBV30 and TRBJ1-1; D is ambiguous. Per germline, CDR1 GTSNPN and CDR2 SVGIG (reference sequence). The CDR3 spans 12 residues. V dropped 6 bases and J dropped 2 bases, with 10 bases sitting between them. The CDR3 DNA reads TGTGCCTGCGAGAGGGATAACACTGAAGCTTTCTTT. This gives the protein CACERDNTEAFF. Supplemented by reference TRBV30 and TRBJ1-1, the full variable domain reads SQTIHQWPATLVQPVGSPLSLECTVEGTSNPNLYWYRQAAGRGLQLLFYSVGIGQISSEVPQNLSASRPQDRQFILSSKKLLLSDSGFYLCACERDNTEAFFGQGTRLTVV.

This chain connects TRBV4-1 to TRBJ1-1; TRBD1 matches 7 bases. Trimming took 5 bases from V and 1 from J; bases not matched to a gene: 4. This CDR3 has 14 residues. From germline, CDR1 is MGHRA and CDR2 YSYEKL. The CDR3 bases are TGCGCCAGCAGCGACGACAGGGCGAACACTGAAGCTTTCTTT. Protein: CASSDDRANTEAFF.

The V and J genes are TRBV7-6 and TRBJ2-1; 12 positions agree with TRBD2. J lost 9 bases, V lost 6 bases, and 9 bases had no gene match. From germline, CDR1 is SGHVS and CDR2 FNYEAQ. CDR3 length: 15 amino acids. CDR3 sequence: CASRRLAGADGEQFF. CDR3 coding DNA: TGTGCCAGCAGACGACTAGCGGGAGCTGACGGTGAGCAGTTCTTC. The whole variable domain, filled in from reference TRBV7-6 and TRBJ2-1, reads GAGVSQSPRYKVTKRGQDVALRCDPISGHVSLYWYRQALGQGPEFLTYFNYEAQQDKSGLPNDRFSAERPEGSISTLTIQRTEQRDSAMYRCASRRLAGADGEQFFGPGTRLTVL.